A single TCR beta chain is shown here with its context. Its target is not known. Sequencing used immunoSEQ version 4 in survey mode. Sequencing was performed with immunoSEQ multiplex PCR; in TCRdb, only in-frame clones are kept and a portion is missing. The repertoire consists of about 64,000 clones, with roughly 77% occurring once and the leading ten covering under 2%. This sample was taken from a study of persistence of HIV-infected CD4 T cells. For the study at large: Multiple blood draws of up to roughly 200 mL, except a couple of donors with single leukapheresis.

The CDR3 is 14 residues long. Looked up from germline, CDR1 is LGHDT and CDR2 is YNNKEL (reference sequence). The germline V and J ends were trimmed by 1 base and 6 bases, with 9 bases remaining between them. An overlapping HIV-1 Gag peptide pool stimulated these cells at roughly 1 ug/peptide/mL. Memory cells lacking CD40L and CD69 with high CD45RO were sorted. The receptor's source is an adult man with HIV who was CMV-seropositive. The starting material was CD4+ T cells sorted from PBMCs after approximately 20-hour stimulation, obtained from a patient who received antiretroviral therapy. The rearrangement uses TRBV3-1 (or the pseudogene TRBV3-2) and TRBJ2-2; no definite D call. The CDR3 sequence: CASSQAGRAGELFF. CDR3 sequence (DNA): TGTGCCAGCAGCCAAGCAGGTCGGGCCGGGGAGCTGTTTTTT.